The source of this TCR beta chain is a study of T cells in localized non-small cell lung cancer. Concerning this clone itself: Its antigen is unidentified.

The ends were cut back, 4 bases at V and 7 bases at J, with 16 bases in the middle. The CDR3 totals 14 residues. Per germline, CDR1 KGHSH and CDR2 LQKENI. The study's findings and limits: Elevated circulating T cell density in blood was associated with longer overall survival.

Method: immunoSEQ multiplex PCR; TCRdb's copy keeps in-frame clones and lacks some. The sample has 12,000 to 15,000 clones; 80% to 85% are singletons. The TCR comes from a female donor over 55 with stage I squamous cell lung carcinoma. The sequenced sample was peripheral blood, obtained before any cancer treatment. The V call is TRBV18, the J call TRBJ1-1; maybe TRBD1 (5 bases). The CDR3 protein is CASSQTSGGSEAFF. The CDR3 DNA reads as TGTGCCAGCTCACAGACTTCGGGGGGTAGTGAAGCTTTCTTT. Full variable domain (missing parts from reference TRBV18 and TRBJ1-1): NAGVMQNPRHLVRRRGQEARLRCSPMKGHSHVYWYRQLPEEGLKFMVYLQKENIIDESGMPKERFSAEFPKEGPSILRIQQVVRGDSAAYFCASSQTSGGSEAFFGQGTRLTVV.